Here is one T cell receptor (beta chain) with its context. The antigen it recognizes is unknown. No much larger clonotype is one base removed from it; base qualities were not supplied. From V the trimming removes 4 bases and from J it removes 4 bases, while the gene matches leave 16 bases of the junction unaccounted for. The CDR3 goes from the cysteine to the phenylalanine over 18 residues. This entry keeps only the CDR3 DNA: 54 bases, framed from base 1. Sequences MGHRA (CDR1) and YSYEKL (CDR2) are obtained from the germline V gene. The data were obtained in a study of blood T cells in healthy people across ages (dated by TCRdb to 2015 to 2017). At the level of the whole study: Template switching captured roughly one uniquely barcoded TCR beta cDNA molecule per two T cells in model experiments. Age-related changes in TCR beta repertoire diversity were measured in the study by deep sequencing normalized with unique cDNA molecular identifiers. The donors were divided into four age groups: young (average around 16 years), middle-aged (about 39), aged (under 70) and long-lived (roughly 86). To avoid experimental bias, donors of different ages were spread randomly across the sequencing lanes. Using the same blood draw, the study looked at two additional independent replicas of 1 million unique cDNA reads for two donors, one aged 18 to 30 and the other aged 80 or older.

The full study reports these points: Observed TCR beta diversity correlated strongly with the percentage of naive T cells measured by flow cytometry. Donor CMV infection status was unknown, potentially confounding age-related changes in expanded clonotypes. Estimates of total diversity based on one million sequenced T cells were considered lower bounds and underestimates. Because profiling used bulk unsorted PBMCs, naive and antigen-experienced compartments could not be compared conclusively. Compared with the aged group, more naive CD4+ T cells, fewer expanded clones and increased TCR diversity were shown by the long-lived group, suggesting age selection. As age increased, observed TCR beta diversity per million T cells dropped in a roughly linear way, and a significant reduction was already evident by age around 41.

Libraries were made using 5' RACE. Instrument used: Illumina HiSeq 2500. A second about 7 to 11 cycle PCR used a sample-barcoded 5' primer and a J-beta primer mix. A template-switch 5' adaptor carrying 12 random nucleotides introduced a unique molecular identifier onto each TCR beta cDNA molecule. At least 2.5 million CDR3-containing paired-end reads were obtained from each sample. First-strand cDNA synthesis was performed from all RNA using the Mint cDNA synthesis kit, with priming by a TRBC-specific oligonucleotide. All cDNA was treated with uracil-DNA glycosylase and then went through a first 18-cycle PCR with the universal primers M1SS and BC2_uni_R. The original pipeline was this. For normalization, 1 million high-quality reads, each with a distinct molecular identifier, were randomly selected from each sample. Reads with shared molecular identifiers were discarded instead of being binned into consensus sequences. MiTCR, set to a Q25 quality threshold and the strictest error-elimination algorithm, was used for CDR3 identification, clonotype clustering and error correction. A nonparametric unseen species model with Euler transformation was used to estimate a lower bound on total TCR beta diversity. TCRdb reran the public reads through fastp at Q25 and MiXCR, keeping productive beta chains. Each entry merges the rows of one CDR3 protein and shows their most common DNA and genes. These V and J calls are TCRdb output, not the study's own analysis. Within this sample are some 700,000 distinct CDR3 sequences, with around a fifth of them counted one time only. The top ten constitute less than 25% of the sample.

The roughly 42 donors, aged about 6 to 95 years, were systemically healthy Caucasian individuals from Russia. Around 10 milliliters of peripheral blood were collected from each donor into EDTA-treated Vacutainer tubes. Ficoll-Paque density-gradient centrifugation was used to isolate PBMCs, with at least 7 million per sample. Total RNA, at least 5 micrograms per sample, was extracted from PBMCs with Trizol reagent. For every donor, an aliquot of PBMCs went through flow cytometry to measure the percentages of naive CD45RAhigh/CD27high T cells. The specimen was blood. The sequence derives from a man aged 65 to 85 in good health. The chain was built from TRBV4-1 and TRBJ2-1, and 7 junction bases match TRBD2. The DNA sequence reads TGCGCCAGCAGCCCCCACGGAGGCAAGCGGGATTTGTACAATGAGCAGTTCTTC. It codes for CASSPHGGKRDLYNEQFF.